This entry lists 11 T cell receptor beta chains sequenced from one sample in a study of T cells after yellow fever vaccination. TCRdb re-derived calls from the 5' RACE reads in MiXCR, one entry per CDR3 protein. The table includes over 110,000 distinct CDR3 sequences, about 8% detected once. Sample: CD4+ T cells sorted from PBMCs, taken 5 days after the yellow fever booster vaccination. The receptors were sampled from a man aged 25-45 years who received the YFV17D yellow fever vaccine.

This clonotype was observed many times. The rearrangement joins TRBV5-1 to TRBJ2-1, with a tentative D call TRBD1 (5 bases). The germline V gene has CDR1 SGHRS and CDR2 YFSETQ. V was cut by 0 bases and J by 4 bases, with 5 bases left in between. This CDR3 is built from 13 residues. In DNA, the CDR3 is TGCGCCAGCAGCTTGGACAGGTACAATGAGCAGTTCTTC. This sequence encodes CASSLDRYNEQFF.

Many counts were recorded for this clonotype. This chain's CDR3 is CASSSGRASTDTQYF. CDR3 nucleotides: TGTGCCAGCAGCTCCGGGAGGGCCAGCACAGATACGCAGTATTTT. The gene calls are TRBV5-4 and TRBJ2-3; TRBD2 matches at 8 bases. This CDR3 is 15 amino acids long. Germline CDR1 is SGHNT and CDR2 is YYREEE (reference sequence). V was clipped by 3 bases and J by 0 bases; unmatched bases: 3.

This clonotype was seen at least ten times. The CDR3 is CASSLYGASGALAYF. The CDR3 region has the DNA TGTGCCAGCAGTTTGTACGGAGCTAGCGGGGCACTGGCGTATTTT. The V call is TRBV28, the J call TRBJ2-3; 9 bases are a match to TRBD2. The V gene end was trimmed by 3 bases and the J gene end by 14 bases; junction bases not matched to a gene: 15. Germline lookup yields CDR1 MDHEN and CDR2 SYDVKM. This CDR3 spans 15 amino acids.

At least ten counts were recorded for this clonotype. J is TRBJ2-1 and V is TRBV5-1, with 12 bases matching TRBD2. Germline V CDR1 and CDR2: SGHRS, YFSETQ. This CDR3 is 18 amino acids long. The trim removed 5 bases at V and 0 bases at J, leaving 9 bases unmatched. CDR3 loop: CASRATRTSGNSYNEQFF. CDR3 DNA sequence: TGCGCCAGCAGAGCAACCCGGACTAGCGGGAACTCCTACAATGAGCAGTTCTTC.

There are many counts of this clonotype. The gene calls are TRBV20-1 and TRBJ2-1; 7 bases are shared with TRBD1. This CDR3 contains 13 residues. The germline V gene has CDR1 DFQATT and CDR2 SNEGSKA (reference sequence). V was clipped by 0 bases and J by 14 bases; unmatched bases: 10. CDR3 residues: CSARDFLTGREFF. Here the CDR3 DNA reads TGCAGTGCTAGAGATTTTTTGACAGGGCGGGAGTTCTTC.

The chain links TRBV28 to TRBJ2-5, with 7 bases aligning to TRBD1. V lost 5 bases, J lost 13 bases, and 16 bases stayed unmatched. The CDR3 loop spans 14 amino acids. CDR1 is MDHEN, CDR2 SYDVKM, per germline. The CDR3 coding sequence is TGTGCCAGCAGTCCCGCCTCGACAGGGACGGGGCGGTACTTC. Protein: CASSPASTGTGRYF.

This clonotype has just a few counts. At one end the junction does not follow the germline gene, possibly because of a read error. The CDR3 coding sequence is TGCTGTGCTAGAGATCAAAGCGGGAGGGCCCTACACAATGAGCAGTTCTTC. Its translation: CCARDQSGRALHNEQFF. V usage is TRBV20-1 and J usage is TRBJ2-1; TRBD2 agrees at 10 bases. There are 17 residues in the CDR3. Per the germline V gene, CDR1 is DFQATT and CDR2 is SNEGSKA (reference sequence).

This clonotype was recorded many times. This chain connects TRBV29-1 to TRBJ2-1, with unresolved D. Trimming removed 6 bases at V and 0 bases at J, with 18 bases between. The germline gives CDR1 SQVTM, CDR2 ANQGSEA. This CDR3 is built from 16 residues. The CDR3 region has the DNA TGCAGCGTCACCCCCTCCCACCTCAGCTCCTACAATGAGCAGTTCTTC. It encodes CSVTPSHLSSYNEQFF.

This clonotype was counted a few times. CDR3 DNA sequence: TGTGCCAGCAGCCAAGAAGACGGGGGGGGCTATGGCTACACCTTC. Its protein product is CASSQEDGGGYGYTF. This chain uses TRBV4-2 with TRBJ1-2; D is possibly TRBD1 (5 bases). The CDR3 loop spans 15 amino acids. V was clipped by 0 bases and J by 4 bases, with 12 bases between them. Germline V gene data show CDR1 as LGHNA and CDR2 as YNFKEQ.

This clonotype was found many times. This rearrangement joins TRBV2 to TRBJ2-7; D not certain. This CDR3 is 14 amino acids long. The V end lost 6 bases, the J end lost 2 bases, and 14 bases lay between the germline ends. Germline V gene sequence: CDR1 SNHLY, CDR2 FYNNEI. The CDR3 coding sequence is TGTGCCAGCAGCGAGATGCGCGGCACCTACGAGCAGTACTTC. It translates to CASSEMRGTYEQYF. The full variable domain, with the rest looked up from reference TRBV2 and TRBJ2-7, is EPEVTQTPSHQVTQMGQEVILRCVPISNHLYFYWYRQILGQKVEFLVSFYNNEISEKSEIFDDQFSVERPDGSNFTLKIRSTKLEDSAMYFCASSEMRGTYEQYFGPGTRLTVT.

This clonotype occurred many times. The chain recombines TRBV2 with TRBJ2-2; a weak D match, TRBD2 (5 bases). The ends were cut back, 2 bases at V and 4 bases at J, with 11 bases in the middle. Germline V CDR1 and CDR2: SNHLY, FYNNEI. The CDR3 covers 15 residues. In nucleotides, the CDR3 is TGTGCCAGCAGTGAACTAGCCGCGTCCACCGGGGAGCTGTTTTTT. This sequence encodes CASSELAASTGELFF.